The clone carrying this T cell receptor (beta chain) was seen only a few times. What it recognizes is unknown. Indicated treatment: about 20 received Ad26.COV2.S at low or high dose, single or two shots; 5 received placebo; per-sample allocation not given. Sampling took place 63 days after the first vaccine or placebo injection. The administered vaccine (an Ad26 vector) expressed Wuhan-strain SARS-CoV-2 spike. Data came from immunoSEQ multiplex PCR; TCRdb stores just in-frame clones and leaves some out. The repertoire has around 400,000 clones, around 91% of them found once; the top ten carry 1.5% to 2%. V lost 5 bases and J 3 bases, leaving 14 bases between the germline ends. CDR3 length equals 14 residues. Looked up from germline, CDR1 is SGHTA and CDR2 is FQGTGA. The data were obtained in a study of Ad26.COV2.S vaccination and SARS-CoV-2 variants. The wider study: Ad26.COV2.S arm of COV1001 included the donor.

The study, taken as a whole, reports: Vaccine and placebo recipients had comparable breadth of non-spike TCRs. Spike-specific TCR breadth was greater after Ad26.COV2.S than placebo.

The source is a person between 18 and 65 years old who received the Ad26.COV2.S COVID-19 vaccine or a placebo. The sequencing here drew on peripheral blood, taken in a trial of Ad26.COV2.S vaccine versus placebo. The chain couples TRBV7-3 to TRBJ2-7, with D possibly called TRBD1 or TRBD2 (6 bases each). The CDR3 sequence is CASSLEGGGYEQYF. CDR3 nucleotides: TGTGCCAGCAGCCTCGAAGGAGGGGGCTACGAGCAGTACTTC.